The T cell receptor (beta chain) described here comes from a study of blood T cell repertoires in COVID-19 (dated by TCRdb to the early 2020s). For the study in its entirety: Samples from collaborators originated in the United States, Italy and Spain and spanned both the acute and convalescent phases of COVID-19. Subjects who had been exposed to COVID-19, were actively infected with it, or had recovered from it provided the deeply sampled blood TCRbeta repertoires that made up the dataset. Sample metadata almost always included a de-identified subject ID, COVID-19 status, age in years and sex. Where HLA class I and class II types were available, the types were taken from metadata supplied by the sample provider, not from assay-based typing. The material from the prospective study consisted of cDNA or gDNA derived from T cells, B-cell-depleted T cells, or PBMCs. A freely available public database, intended as a resource for researchers studying the immune response to SARS-CoV-2, is where the repertoires were released. Samples came from the ongoing ImmuneRACE study (first 160 participants) plus 1,254 subjects from 6 global collaborators. The investigation overall reported the following: The quantity of clinical and demographic metadata differed by source and by participant and was supplied without curation.

In the prospective study, participants were about 18 to 95 years old, resided in under 30 geographic areas of the United States, and were enrolled through a virtual design. To assign participants to cohorts, the prospective study relied on clinical history that participants themselves reported in a screening survey and a study questionnaire. Recovered participants in ImmuneRACE Cohort 3 were defined as having two consecutive negative NP/OP PCR tests, clearance from a healthcare professional, or resolution of symptoms. In the prospective study, mobile phlebotomists collected whole blood, serum and a nasopharyngeal or oropharyngeal swab from each participant. Prospective study participants could optionally give additional blood draws and questionnaires over an approximately 2-month period. Prospective study blood samples were shipped either frozen or at room temperature before DNA extraction. TCRbeta CDR3 regions were amplified from genomic DNA by means of the immunoSEQ Assay, a bias-controlled multiplex PCR. Per the original workflow: Nucleated cell counts per sample were estimated from amplification of reference gene primers within the assay. Sequence reads were collapsed and filtered to measure the absolute abundance of every unique TCRbeta CDR3 rearrangement. Productive Simpson clonality was computed per sample as the square root of Simpson's diversity index over productive rearrangements. The table was pulled from immuneACCESS by TCRdb, which kept in-frame rearrangements only. Such tables lose some clones; where checked, under half of the loss comes from unresolved V genes, and the rest has no known cause. That table is the source of V, J and clone size, and D and trimming were worked out from the DNA. For this sample the table gives hundreds of thousands of clones, of which over 75% were detected only once. The top ten constitute roughly 1% of the sample.

Comment on this clone: The specificity of this receptor is unknown. Base-call qualities are not available, and no considerably larger clone is one nucleotide away.

This sequence originates from a man in his late teens or twenties who had recovered from COVID-19. Sequencing input: PBMCs or T cells enriched from blood (not recorded which).

The encoded CDR3 is CASSATGPNTDTQYF. The nucleotide sequence reads TGCGCCAGCAGTGCGACAGGGCCCAACACAGATACGCAGTATTTT. Recombination joined TRBV10-1 with TRBJ2-3, and TRBD1 aligns with 7 junction nucleotides. Sequences WNHNN (CDR1) and SYGVQD (CDR2) are obtained from the germline V gene (reference sequence). Counted from cysteine to phenylalanine, this CDR3 has 15 amino acids. The CDR3 DNA has 45 bases and is translated from base 1. Germline trimming: 4 bases from V, 2 bases from J; junction bases outside gene matches: 6.